This TCR beta chain was sequenced for a study of T cell repertoires in aging, cancer and after chemotherapy. General study points: In healthy donors, age-related TCR diversity loss mainly reflected lost richness.

The CDR3 spans 15 residues. The J segment lost 1 base and the V segment lost 7 bases, leaving 8 bases of the junction unmatched. The template was genomic DNA from peripheral blood, not RNA. Turning to this clonotype: What it recognizes is unknown.

A mixed TRB-A/B primer pool amplified rearranged TRB by multiplex touch-down PCR. A single record per CDR3 protein comes from TCRdb applying MiXCR to the multiplex PCR reads. Here the sample spans about 2,800 distinct CDR3 sequences, around two fifths being singletons. The J gene is TRBJ2-7, the V gene TRBV12-3 or TRBV12-4; 9 bases agree with TRBD1. Material: blood. This TCR came from a human donor with a blood cancer. The CDR3 bases are TGTGCCAGCACCCGGGACAGGGTCTCGTCCTACGAGCAGTACTTC. It yields the protein CASTRDRVSSYEQYF.